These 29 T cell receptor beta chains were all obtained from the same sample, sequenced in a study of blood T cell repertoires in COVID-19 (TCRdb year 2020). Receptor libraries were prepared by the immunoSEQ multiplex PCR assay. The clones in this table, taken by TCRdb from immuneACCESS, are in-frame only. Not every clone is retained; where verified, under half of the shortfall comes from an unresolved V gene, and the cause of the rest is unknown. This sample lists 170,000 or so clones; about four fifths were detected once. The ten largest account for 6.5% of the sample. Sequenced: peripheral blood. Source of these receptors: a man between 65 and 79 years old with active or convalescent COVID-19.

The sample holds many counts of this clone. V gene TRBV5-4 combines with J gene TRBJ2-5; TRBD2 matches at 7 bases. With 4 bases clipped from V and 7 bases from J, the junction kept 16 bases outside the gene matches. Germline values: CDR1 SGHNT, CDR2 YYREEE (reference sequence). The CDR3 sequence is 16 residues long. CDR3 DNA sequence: TGTGCCAGCAGCCCCGATGAGACTAGCACACTCGCGACCCAGTACTTC. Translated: CASSPDETSTLATQYF.

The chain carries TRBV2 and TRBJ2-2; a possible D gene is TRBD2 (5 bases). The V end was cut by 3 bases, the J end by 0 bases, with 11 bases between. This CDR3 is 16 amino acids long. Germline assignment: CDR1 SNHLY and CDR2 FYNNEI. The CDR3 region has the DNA TGTGCCAGCAGTGACGGGGTCAACACGAACACCGGGGAGCTGTTTTTT. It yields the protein CASSDGVNTNTGELFF.

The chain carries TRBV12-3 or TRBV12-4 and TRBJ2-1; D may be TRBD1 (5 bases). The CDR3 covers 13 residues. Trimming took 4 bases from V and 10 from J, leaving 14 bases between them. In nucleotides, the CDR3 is TGTGCCAGCAGTTCGTTACAAGCAGGGGAGCAGTTCTTC. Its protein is CASSSLQAGEQFF.

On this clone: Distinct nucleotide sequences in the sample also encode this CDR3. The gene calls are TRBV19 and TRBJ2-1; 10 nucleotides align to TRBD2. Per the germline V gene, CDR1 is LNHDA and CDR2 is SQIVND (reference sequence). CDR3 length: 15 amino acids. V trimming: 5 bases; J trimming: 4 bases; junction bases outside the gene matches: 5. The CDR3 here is CASSLAGGSYNEQFF. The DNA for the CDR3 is TGTGCCAGTAGTTTAGCGGGAGGTTCGTACAATGAGCAGTTCTTC.

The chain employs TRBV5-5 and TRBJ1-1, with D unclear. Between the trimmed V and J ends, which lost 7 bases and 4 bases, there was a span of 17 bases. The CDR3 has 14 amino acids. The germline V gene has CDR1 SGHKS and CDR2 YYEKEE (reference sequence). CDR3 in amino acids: CASFPRGAGTEAFF. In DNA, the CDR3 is TGTGCCAGCTTCCCGAGAGGCGCCGGCACTGAAGCTTTCTTT.

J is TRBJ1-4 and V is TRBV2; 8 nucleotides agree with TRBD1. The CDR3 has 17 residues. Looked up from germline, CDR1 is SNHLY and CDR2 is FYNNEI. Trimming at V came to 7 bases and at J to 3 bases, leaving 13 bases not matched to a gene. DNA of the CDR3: TGTGCCAGCACCACTAAGGCGGGGACAGGCCCTAATGAAAAACTGTTTTTT. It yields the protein CASTTKAGTGPNEKLFF. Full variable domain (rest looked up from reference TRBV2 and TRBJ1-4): EPEVTQTPSHQVTQMGQEVILRCVPISNHLYFYWYRQILGQKVEFLVSFYNNEISEKSEIFDDQFSVERPDGSNFTLKIRSTKLEDSAMYFCASTTKAGTGPNEKLFFGSGTQLSVL.

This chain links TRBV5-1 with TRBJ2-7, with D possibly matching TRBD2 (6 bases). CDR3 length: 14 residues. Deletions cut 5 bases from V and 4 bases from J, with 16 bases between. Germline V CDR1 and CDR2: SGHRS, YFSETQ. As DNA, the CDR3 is TGCGCCAGCAGAACCGGGACGGGGGTATACGAGCAGTACTTC. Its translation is CASRTGTGVYEQYF.

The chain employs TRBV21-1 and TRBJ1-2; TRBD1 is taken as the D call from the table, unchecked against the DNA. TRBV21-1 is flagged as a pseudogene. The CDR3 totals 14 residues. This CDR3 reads CASSKGARRHGYTF. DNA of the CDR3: TGTGCCAGCAGCAAAGGTGCCAGGCGCCATGGCTACACCTTC.

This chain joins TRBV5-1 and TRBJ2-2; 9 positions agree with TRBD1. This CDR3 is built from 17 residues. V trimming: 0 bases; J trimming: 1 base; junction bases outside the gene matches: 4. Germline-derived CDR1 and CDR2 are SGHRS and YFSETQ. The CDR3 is CASSLDAGQGNTGELFF. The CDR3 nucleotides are TGCGCCAGCAGCTTGGACGCGGGACAGGGGAACACCGGGGAGCTGTTTTTT.

In DNA form, the CDR3 reads TGTGCCAGCAGCGTAGGACCTCAGGGGGCGCGAGATGAAAAACTGTTTTTT. Protein: CASSVGPQGARDEKLFF. V usage is TRBV9 and J usage is TRBJ1-4, with 8 bases fitting TRBD1. The CDR3 is 17 residues long. Germline V gene data show CDR1 as SGDLS and CDR2 as YYNGEE. V gave up 0 bases and J gave up 6 bases; unmatched junction bases: 10.

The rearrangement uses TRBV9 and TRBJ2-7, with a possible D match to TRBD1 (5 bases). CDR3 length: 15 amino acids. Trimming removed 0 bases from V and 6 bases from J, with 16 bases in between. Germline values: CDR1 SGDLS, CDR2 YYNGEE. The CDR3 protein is CASSVEGFPRGEQYF. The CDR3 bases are TGTGCCAGCAGCGTAGAAGGTTTCCCTAGGGGCGAGCAGTACTTC.

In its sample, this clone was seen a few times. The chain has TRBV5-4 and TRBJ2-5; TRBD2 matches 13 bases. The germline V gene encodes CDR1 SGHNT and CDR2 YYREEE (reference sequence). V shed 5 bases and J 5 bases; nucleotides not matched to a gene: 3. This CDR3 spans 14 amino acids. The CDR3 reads CASRPGLAGETQYF. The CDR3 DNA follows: TGTGCCAGCAGACCGGGACTAGCGGGGGAGACCCAGTACTTC.

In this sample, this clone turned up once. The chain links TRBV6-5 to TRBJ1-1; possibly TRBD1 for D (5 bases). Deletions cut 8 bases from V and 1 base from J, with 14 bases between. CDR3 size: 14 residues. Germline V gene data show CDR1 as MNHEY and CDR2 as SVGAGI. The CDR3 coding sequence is TGTGCCAGCTTGGGGTGGACATGGAACACTGAAGCTTTCTTT. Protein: CASLGWTWNTEAFF.

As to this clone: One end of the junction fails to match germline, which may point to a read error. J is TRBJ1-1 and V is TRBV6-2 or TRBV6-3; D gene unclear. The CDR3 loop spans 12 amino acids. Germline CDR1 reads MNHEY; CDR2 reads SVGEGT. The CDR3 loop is CASSYSATAAFF. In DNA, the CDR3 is TGTGCCAGCAGTTACTCAGCGACTGCAGCTTTCTTT.

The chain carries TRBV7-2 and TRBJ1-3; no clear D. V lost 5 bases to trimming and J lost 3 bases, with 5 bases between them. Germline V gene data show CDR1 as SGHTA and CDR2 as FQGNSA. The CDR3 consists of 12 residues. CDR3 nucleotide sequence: TGTGCCAGCAGCCTCTTTGGAAACACCATATATTTT. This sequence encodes CASSLFGNTIYF.

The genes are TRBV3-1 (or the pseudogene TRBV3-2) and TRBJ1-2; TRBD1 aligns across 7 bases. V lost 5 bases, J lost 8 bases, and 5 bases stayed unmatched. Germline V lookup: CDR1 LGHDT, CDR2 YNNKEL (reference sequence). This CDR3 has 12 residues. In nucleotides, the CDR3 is TGTGCCAGCAGCAGACAGGGCGGAGGCTACACCTTC. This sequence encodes CASSRQGGGYTF.

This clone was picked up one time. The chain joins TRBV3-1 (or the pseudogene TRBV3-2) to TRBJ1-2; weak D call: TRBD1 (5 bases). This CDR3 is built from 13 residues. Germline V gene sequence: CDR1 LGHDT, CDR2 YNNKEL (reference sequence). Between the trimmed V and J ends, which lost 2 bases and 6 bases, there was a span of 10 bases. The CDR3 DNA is TGTGCCAGCAGCCAAAACGCGGGGGATGGCTACACCTTC. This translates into CASSQNAGDGYTF.

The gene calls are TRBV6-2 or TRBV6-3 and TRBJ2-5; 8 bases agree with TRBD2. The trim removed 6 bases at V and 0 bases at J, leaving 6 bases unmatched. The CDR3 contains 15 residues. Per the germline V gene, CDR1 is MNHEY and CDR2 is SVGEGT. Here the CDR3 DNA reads TGTGCCAGCAGCGGGAGGGCCTGGTACCAAGAGACCCAGTACTTC. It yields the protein CASSGRAWYQETQYF.

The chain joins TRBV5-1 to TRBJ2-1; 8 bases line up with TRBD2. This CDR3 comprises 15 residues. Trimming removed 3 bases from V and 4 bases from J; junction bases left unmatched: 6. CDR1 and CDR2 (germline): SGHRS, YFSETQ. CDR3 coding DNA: TGCGCCAGCAGCTCCGACGGGGGGGCATACAATGAGCAGTTCTTC. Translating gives CASSSDGGAYNEQFF. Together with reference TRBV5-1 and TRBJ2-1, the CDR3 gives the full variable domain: KAGVTQTPRYLIKTRGQQVTLSCSPISGHRSVSWYQQTPGQGLQFLFEYFSETQRNKGNFPGRFSGRQFSNSRSEMNVSTLELGDSALYLCASSSDGGAYNEQFFGPGTRLTVL.

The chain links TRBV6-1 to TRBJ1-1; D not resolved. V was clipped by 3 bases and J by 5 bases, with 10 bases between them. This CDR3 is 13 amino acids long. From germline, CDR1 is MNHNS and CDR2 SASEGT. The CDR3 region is CASSDPGGTEAFF. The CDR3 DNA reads TGTGCCAGCAGTGACCCGGGTGGGACTGAAGCTTTCTTT.

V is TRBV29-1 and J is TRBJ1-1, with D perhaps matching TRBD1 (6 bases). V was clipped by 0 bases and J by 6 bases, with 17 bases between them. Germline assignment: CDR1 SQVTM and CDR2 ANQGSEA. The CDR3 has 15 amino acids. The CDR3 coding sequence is TGCAGCGTTGAAGATAGCGGACGGGGGGGCGCTGAAGCTTTCTTT. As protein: CSVEDSGRGGAEAFF. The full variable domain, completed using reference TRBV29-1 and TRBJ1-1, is SAVISQKPSRDICQRGTSLTIQCQVDSQVTMMFWYRQQPGQSLTLIATANQGSEATYESGFVIDKFPISRPNLTFSTLTVSNMSPEDSSIYLCSVEDSGRGGAEAFFGQGTRLTVV.

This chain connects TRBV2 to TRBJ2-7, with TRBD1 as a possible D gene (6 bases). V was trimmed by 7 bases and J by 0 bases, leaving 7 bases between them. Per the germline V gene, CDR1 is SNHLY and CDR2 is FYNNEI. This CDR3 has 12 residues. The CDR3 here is CASKGDSYEQYF. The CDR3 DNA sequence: TGTGCCAGCAAGGGGGACTCCTACGAGCAGTACTTC.

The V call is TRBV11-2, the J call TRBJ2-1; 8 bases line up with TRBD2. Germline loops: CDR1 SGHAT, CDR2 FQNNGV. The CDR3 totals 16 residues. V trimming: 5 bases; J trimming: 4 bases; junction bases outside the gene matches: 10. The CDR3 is CASSLIGAGAYNEQFF. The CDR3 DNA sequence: TGTGCCAGCAGCCTTATAGGAGCGGGGGCTTACAATGAGCAGTTCTTC.

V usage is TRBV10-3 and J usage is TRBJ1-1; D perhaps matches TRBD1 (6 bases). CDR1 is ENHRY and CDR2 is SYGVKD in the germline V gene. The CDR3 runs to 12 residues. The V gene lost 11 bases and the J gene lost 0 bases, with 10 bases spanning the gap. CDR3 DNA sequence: TGTGCCGCTCAGGGGATGAACACTGAAGCTTTCTTT. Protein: CAAQGMNTEAFF.

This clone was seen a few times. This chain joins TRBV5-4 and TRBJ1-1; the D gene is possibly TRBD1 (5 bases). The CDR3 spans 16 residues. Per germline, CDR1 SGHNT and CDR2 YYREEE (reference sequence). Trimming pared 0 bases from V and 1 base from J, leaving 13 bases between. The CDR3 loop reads CASSLATGRANTEAFF. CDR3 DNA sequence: TGTGCCAGCAGCTTGGCCACGGGCAGGGCGAACACTGAAGCTTTCTTT.

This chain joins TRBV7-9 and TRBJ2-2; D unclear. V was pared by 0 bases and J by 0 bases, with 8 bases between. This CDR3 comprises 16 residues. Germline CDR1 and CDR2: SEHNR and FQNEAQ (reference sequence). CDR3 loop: CASSLAAVANTGELFF. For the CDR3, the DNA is TGTGCCAGCAGCTTAGCGGCGGTCGCGAACACCGGGGAGCTGTTTTTT.

CDR3 sequence reads: CASSDPSGGQETQYF. CDR3 DNA: TGTGCCAGCAGTGATCCTAGCGGGGGACAAGAGACCCAGTACTTC. The chain couples TRBV2 to TRBJ2-5, with 10 nucleotides matching TRBD2. With V trimmed by 3 bases and J by 2 bases, 3 bases remained unmatched. Germline V gene lookup returns CDR1 SNHLY and CDR2 FYNNEI. This CDR3 spans 15 amino acids.

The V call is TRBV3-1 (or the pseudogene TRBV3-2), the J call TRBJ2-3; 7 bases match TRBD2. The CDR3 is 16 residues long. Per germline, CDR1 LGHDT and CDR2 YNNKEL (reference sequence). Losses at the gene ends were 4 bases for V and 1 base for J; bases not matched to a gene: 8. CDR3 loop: CASSRLLAVGTDTQYF. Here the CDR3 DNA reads TGTGCCAGCAGCCGCCTCCTAGCGGTAGGCACAGATACGCAGTATTTT.

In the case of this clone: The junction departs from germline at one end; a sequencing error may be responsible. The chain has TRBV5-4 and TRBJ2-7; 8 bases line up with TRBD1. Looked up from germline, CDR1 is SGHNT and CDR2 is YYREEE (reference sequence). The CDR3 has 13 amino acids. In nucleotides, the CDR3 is TGTGCCAGCAGCCCCGGACAGGGAAGCGTGTGGAGCTTC. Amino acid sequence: CASSPGQGSVWSF.